This TCR beta chain was observed in a study of regulatory T cells in long-lasting Graves disease. Overall study results and limits: Patients with persistent disease showed a bias toward TRBV28, TRBJ1-2 and TRBJ2-5. Only a small sample size was used, which may have cut accuracy. Persistent Graves' patients showed less TCR diversity than newly diagnosed patients showed.

The authors built TCR beta libraries using iRepertoire HTBI primers and Arm-PCR of CDR3 regions. One entry per CDR3 protein results from TCRdb running MiXCR on the multiplex PCR reads. The sample has a few hundred thousand distinct CDR3 sequences; 20% are singletons. Points on this clonotype: Its specificity is unknown.

Trimming pared 3 bases from V and 14 bases from J, leaving 26 bases between. This CDR3 has 17 residues. Germline V gene sequence: CDR1 SGHTA, CDR2 FQGNSA. Time point described: newly diagnosed GD, antithyroid drugs for less than 3 months. Making the TCR library involved RNA that had been extracted from PBMCs. This sequence joins TRBV7-2 and TRBJ1-6; D is ambiguous. This sequence originates from a female donor with Graves disease. The source was peripheral blood mononuclear cells (PBMCs), collected at new diagnosis, from a patient treated with antithyroid drugs. CDR3 nucleotide sequence: TGTGCCAGCAGCTTTCAAACGGGGTTTCTGGGTAATGTGTCCCTCCACTTT. Translating gives CASSFQTGFLGNVSLHF.